The 2 T cell receptor beta chains listed next were all sequenced from one sample in a study of T cell responses to AZD1222 COVID-19 vaccine. Profiling relied on immunoSEQ multiplex PCR, and the TCRdb table lists in-frame clones only, not all of them. The data contain 160,000 or so clones, around 90% of them singletons. The source material was peripheral blood, sampled on day 0 of AZD1222 vaccination. These receptors were collected from an adult in good health.

This clone was seen only a few times. The chain is built from TRBV7-8 and TRBJ2-5; 9 positions agree with TRBD2. Trimming removed 5 bases from V and 4 bases from J; junction bases left unmatched: 11. Germline assignment: CDR1 SGHVS and CDR2 FQNEAQ. This CDR3 is built from 16 residues. The CDR3 coding sequence is TGTGCCAGCAGCCCCCGAGGTAGCGGGAGATCAGAGACCCAGTACTTC. Residues: CASSPRGSGRSETQYF.

The chain carries TRBV6-5 and TRBJ2-1; 8 bases match TRBD2. The CDR3 is made up of 14 amino acids. CDR1 is MNHEY, CDR2 SVGAGI, per germline. V was pared by 10 bases and J by 0 bases, with 5 bases of the junction left unmatched. CDR3 coding DNA: TGTGCCACCGGAAGCGGGAGCTCCTACAATGAGCAGTTCTTC. It specifies CATGSGSSYNEQFF.